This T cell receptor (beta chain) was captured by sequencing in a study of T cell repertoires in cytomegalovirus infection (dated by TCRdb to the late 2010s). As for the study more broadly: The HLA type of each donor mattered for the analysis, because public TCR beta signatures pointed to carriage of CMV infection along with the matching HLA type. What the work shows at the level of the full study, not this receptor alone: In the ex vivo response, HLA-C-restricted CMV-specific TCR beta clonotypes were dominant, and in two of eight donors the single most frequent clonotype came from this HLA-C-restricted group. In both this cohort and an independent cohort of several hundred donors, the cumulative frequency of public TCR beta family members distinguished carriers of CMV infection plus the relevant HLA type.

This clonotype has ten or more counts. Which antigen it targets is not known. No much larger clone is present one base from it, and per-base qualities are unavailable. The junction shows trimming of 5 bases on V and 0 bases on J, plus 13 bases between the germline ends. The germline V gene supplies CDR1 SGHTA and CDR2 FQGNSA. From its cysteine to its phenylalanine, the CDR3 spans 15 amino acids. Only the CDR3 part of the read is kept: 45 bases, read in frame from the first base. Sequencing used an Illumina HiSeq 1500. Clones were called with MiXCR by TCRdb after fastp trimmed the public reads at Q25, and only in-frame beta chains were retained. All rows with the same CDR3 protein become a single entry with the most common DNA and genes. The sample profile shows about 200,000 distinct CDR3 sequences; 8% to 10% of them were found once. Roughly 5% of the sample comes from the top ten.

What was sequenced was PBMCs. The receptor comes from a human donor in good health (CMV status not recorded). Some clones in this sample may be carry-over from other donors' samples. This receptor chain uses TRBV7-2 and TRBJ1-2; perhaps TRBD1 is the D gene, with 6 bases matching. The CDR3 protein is CASSPSRGANYGYTF. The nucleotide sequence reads TGTGCCAGCAGCCCCAGCAGGGGAGCTAACTATGGCTACACCTTC.